A selection of T cell receptor beta chains follows, all from one sample in a study of follicular helper T cells after annual influenza vaccination. Assay used: immunoSEQ multiplex PCR; TCRdb lists only in-frame clones, some missing. In the table there are over 8,500 clones, 75% to 85% of which are singletons. The material sequenced was CXCR5+ CD38- circulating T follicular helper cells from blood, taken 7 days after influenza vaccination. The origin of the receptors is an adult who received the influenza vaccine. Both conserved end residues are trimmed from each CDR3. The order of the fields is J gene, CDR3 length, V gene, CDR3 protein.

TRBJ1-6 | 11 | TRBV9 | ASSEVLGSPLH
TRBJ1-5 | 13 | TRBV30 | AWSRDRGGNQPQH
TRBJ2-7 | 10 | TRBV7-9 | ASSLVSYEQY
TRBJ2-1 | 15 | TRBV7-2 | ASSPLGLAGGYNEQF
TRBJ2-5 | 10 | TRBV6-1 | ASSEGVETQY
TRBJ1-1 | 11 | TRBV7-9 | ASSHGGNTEAF
TRBJ1-3 | 12 | TRBV11-2 | ASSLDRGPDTIY
TRBJ1-2 | 12 | TRBV28 | ASSSDSNYGGYT
TRBJ2-3 | 12 | TRBV10-2 | ASIPGGIKDTQY
TRBJ2-5 | 10 | TRBV2 | AGGRERETQY
TRBJ2-7 | 10 | TRBV7-2 | ASSLVLREQY
TRBJ2-3 | 12 | TRBV28 | ASARGGGTDTQY
TRBJ2-7 | 10 | TRBV2 | ASSGLQYEQY
TRBJ2-1 | 13 | TRBV4-2 | ASSRTSGDYNEQF
TRBJ1-1 | 15 | TRBV18 | ASSPTSGAAGATEAF
TRBJ2-7 | 18 | TRBV29-1 | SPEAVRDRERSRARHEQY
TRBJ1-2 | 9 | TRBV28 | ASSRGRGYT
TRBJ2-3 | 12 | TRBV5-1 | ASSPGQNSDTQY
TRBJ2-5 | 14 | TRBV7-2 | ASSLGASGSQETQY
TRBJ2-4 | 12 | TRBV5-4 | ASSFWGAKNIQY
TRBJ1-4 | 11 | TRBV5-1 | ASMPTGGEKLF
TRBJ1-1 | 11 | TRBV6-5 | ASSSQFGQEAF
TRBJ2-2 | 11 | TRBV18 | ASSFVNTGELF
TRBJ2-7 | 12 | TRBV7-2 | ASSRDRDRGEQY
TRBJ1-1 | 12 | TRBV28 | ASSLTGVPDVAF
TRBJ2-3 | 12 | TRBV28 | ASRSGTRTDTQY
TRBJ1-3 | 12 | TRBV28 | ASRSGTGRDTIY
TRBJ1-2 | 12 | TRBV6-6 | ASSYRGADYGYT
TRBJ1-5 | 10 | TRBV28 | ASSSGNQPQH